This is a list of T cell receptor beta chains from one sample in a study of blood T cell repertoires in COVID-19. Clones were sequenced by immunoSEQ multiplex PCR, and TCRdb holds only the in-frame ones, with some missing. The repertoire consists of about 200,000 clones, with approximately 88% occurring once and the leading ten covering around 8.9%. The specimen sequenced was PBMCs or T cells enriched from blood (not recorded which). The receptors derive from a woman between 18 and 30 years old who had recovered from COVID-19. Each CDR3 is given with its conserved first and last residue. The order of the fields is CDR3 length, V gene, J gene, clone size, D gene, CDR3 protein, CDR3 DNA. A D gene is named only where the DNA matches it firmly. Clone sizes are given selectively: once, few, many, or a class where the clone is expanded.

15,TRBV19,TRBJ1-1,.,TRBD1,CASSLWTGGYTEAFF,TGTGCCAGTAGTCTCTGGACAGGGGGCTACACTGAAGCTTTCTTT
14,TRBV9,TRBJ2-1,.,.,CASSDTGFYNEQFF,TGTGCCAGCAGCGACACAGGATTTTACAATGAGCAGTTCTTC
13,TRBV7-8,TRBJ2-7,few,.,CASSAAPIYEQYF,TGTGCCAGCAGCGCCGCCCCTATCTACGAGCAGTACTTC
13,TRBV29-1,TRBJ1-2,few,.,CSVEERSNYGYTF,TGCAGCGTTGAAGAGAGATCAAACTATGGCTACACCTTC
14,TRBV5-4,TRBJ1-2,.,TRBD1,CASSLQEGATGYTF,TGTGCCAGCAGCTTGCAGGAGGGGGCGACTGGCTACACCTTC
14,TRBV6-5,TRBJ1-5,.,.,CASRLGQTGQPQHF,TGTGCCAGCAGATTAGGGCAGACGGGACAGCCCCAGCATTTT
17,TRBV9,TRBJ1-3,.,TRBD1,CASSVDSRGRGRDTIYF,TGTGCCAGCAGCGTAGATTCCCGCGGCAGGGGGCGTGACACCATATATTTT
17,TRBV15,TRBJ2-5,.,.,CATSRMSAGARQETQYF,TGTGCCACCAGCAGAATGTCGGCAGGGGCCCGCCAGGAGACCCAGTACTTC
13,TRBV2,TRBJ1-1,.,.,CASVGGLNTEAFF,TGTGCCAGCGTGGGGGGGTTGAACACTGAAGCTTTCTTT
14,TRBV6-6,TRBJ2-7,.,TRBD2,CASSPQVAGYEQYF,TGTGCCAGCAGCCCGCAGGTAGCGGGCTACGAGCAGTACTTC
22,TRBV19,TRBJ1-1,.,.,CASSPTPSPPQVPPHSNTEAFF,TGTGCCAGTAGTCCCACCCCATCCCCCCCGCAGGTCCCCCCGCACAGTAACACTGAAGCTTTCTTT
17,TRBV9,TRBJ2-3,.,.,CASSVCRAVGVTDTQYF,TGTGCCAGCAGCGTATGCAGGGCCGTCGGAGTGACAGATACGCAGTATTTT
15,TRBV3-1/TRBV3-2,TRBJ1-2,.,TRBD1,CASSPRDRRNYGYTF,TGTGCCAGCAGCCCACGGGACAGACGTAACTATGGCTACACCTTC
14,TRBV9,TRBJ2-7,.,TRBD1,CASSPGQASYEQYF,TGTGCCAGCAGCCCAGGACAGGCTTCCTACGAGCAGTACTTC
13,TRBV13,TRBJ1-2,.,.,CASSNRDGYGYTF,TGTGCCAGCAGCAACAGGGATGGCTATGGCTACACCTTC
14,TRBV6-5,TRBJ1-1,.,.,CASSYSGGNTEAFF,TGTGCCAGCAGTTACAGTGGGGGCAACACTGAAGCTTTCTTT
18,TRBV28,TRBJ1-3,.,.,CADLTGVGIIPPGNTIYF,TGTGCCGATCTCACGGGGGTAGGGATAATCCCGCCTGGAAACACCATATATTTT
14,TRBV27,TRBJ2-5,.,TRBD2,CASSSIRGVETQYF,TGTGCCAGCAGTTCCATTCGGGGGGTCGAGACCCAGTACTTC
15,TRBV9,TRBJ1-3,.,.,CASSVDQGGGNTIYF,TGTGCCAGCAGCGTAGATCAGGGTGGGGGAAACACCATATATTTT
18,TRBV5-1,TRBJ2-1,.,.,CASSLTVPTLISYNEQFF,TGCGCCAGCAGCTTGACAGTACCTACACTCATCTCCTACAATGAGCAGTTCTTC
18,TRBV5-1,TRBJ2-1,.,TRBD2,CASSRWPTSGGAINEQFF,TGCGCCAGCAGCCGCTGGCCGACTAGCGGGGGGGCGATCAATGAGCAGTTCTTC
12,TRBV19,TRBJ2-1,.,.,CASRASYNEQFF,TGTGCCAGTAGGGCTTCCTACAATGAGCAGTTCTTC
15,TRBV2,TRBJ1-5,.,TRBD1,CASGPRDRGTQPQHF,TGTGCCAGCGGCCCTCGGGACAGGGGGACGCAGCCCCAGCATTTT
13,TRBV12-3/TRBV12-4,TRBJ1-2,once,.,CASSGHSNYGYTF,TGTGCCAGCAGCGGACACTCTAACTATGGCTACACCTTC
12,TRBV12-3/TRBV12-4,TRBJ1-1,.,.,CASSSETTEAFF,TGTGCCAGCAGTTCAGAGACTACTGAAGCTTTCTTT
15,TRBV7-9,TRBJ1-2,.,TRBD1,CASSSTGQFNYGYTF,TGTGCCAGCAGCTCGACAGGGCAGTTTAACTATGGCTACACCTTC
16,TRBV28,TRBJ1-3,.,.,CASSLLRVVSGNTIYF,TGTGCCAGCAGTCTACTCAGGGTCGTCTCTGGAAACACCATATATTTT
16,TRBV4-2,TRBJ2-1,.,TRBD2,CASSPSPREAHNEQFF,TGTGCCAGCAGCCCCTCACCACGGGAGGCTCACAATGAGCAGTTCTTC
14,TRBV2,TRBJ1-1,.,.,CASRLMDRRLEAFF,TGTGCCAGCAGACTAATGGACAGAAGGTTGGAAGCTTTCTTT
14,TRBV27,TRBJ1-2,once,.,CASSFQGPAYGYTF,TGTGCCAGCAGTTTCCAGGGGCCAGCCTATGGCTACACCTTC
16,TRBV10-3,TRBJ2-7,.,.,CAISEGGGLPSYEQYF,TGTGCCATCAGTGAAGGAGGGGGCCTACCCTCCTACGAGCAGTACTTC
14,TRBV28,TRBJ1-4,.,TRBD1,CASRNRGSGEKLFF,TGTGCCAGCAGGAACAGGGGTTCAGGGGAAAAACTGTTTTTT
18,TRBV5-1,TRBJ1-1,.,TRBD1,CASSSIRDRDRGRVEAFF,TGCGCCAGCAGCTCTATCCGCGACCGGGACAGGGGTCGGGTTGAAGCTTTCTTT
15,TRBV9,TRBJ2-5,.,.,CASTPEGSFRETQYF,TGTGCCAGCACCCCGGAAGGTAGCTTTCGTGAGACCCAGTACTTC
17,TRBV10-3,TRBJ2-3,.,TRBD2,CAISESIAGAFEDTQYF,TGTGCCATCAGTGAGTCTATAGCGGGAGCTTTTGAAGATACGCAGTATTTT
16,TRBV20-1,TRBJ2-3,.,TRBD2,CSASPYRAGGPGTQYF,TGTAGTGCTAGTCCCTACAGAGCGGGGGGCCCTGGTACGCAGTATTTT
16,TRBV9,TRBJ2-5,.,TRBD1,CASSEGTGGYGETQYF,TGTGCCAGCAGCGAGGGGACAGGGGGGTATGGAGAGACCCAGTACTTC
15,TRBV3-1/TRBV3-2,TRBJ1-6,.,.,CASSQDLVANSPLHF,TGTGCCAGCAGCCAAGATCTTGTGGCAAATTCACCCCTCCACTTT
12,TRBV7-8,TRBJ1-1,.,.,CASSLASSEAFF,TGTGCCAGCAGCTTAGCTAGCTCGGAAGCTTTCTTT
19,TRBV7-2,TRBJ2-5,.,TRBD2,CASSLMIGSLAGVRETQYF,TGTGCCAGCAGCTTAATGATTGGTAGCTTAGCGGGGGTTAGAGAGACCCAGTACTTC
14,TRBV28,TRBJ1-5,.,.,CASSLSSSYQPQHF,TGTGCCAGCAGTTTATCCAGTTCCTATCAGCCCCAGCATTTT
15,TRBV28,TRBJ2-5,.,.,CASSLAVEGMETQYF,TGTGCCAGCAGTCTAGCAGTGGAGGGCATGGAGACCCAGTACTTC
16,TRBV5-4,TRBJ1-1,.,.,CASSLEAGFLYTEAFF,TGTGCCAGCAGCTTGGAGGCAGGGTTTCTGTACACTGAAGCTTTCTTT
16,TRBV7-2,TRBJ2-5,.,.,CASSHPPGGTRGTQYF,TGTGCCAGCAGCCACCCCCCCGGGGGGACAAGAGGGACCCAGTACTTC
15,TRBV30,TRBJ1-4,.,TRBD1,CAWSARTGINEKLFF,TGTGCCTGGAGTGCCCGGACAGGGATTAATGAAAAACTGTTTTTT
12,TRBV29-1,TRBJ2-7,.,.,CSVDLQSYEQYF,TGCAGCGTTGATCTGCAGTCCTACGAGCAGTACTTC
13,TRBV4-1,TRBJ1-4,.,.,CASSQPFNEKLFF,TGCGCCAGCAGCCAACCTTTTAATGAAAAACTGTTTTTT
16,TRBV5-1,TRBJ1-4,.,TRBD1,CASSLAGGTTNEKLFF,TGCGCCAGCAGCTTGGCAGGGGGTACGACTAATGAAAAACTGTTTTTT
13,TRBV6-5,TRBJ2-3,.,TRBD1,CASSYDRGDTQYF,TGTGCCAGCAGTTACGACAGGGGTGATACGCAGTATTTT
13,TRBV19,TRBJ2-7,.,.,CASSTRPAAEQYF,TGTGCCAGTAGTACTAGACCGGCTGCCGAGCAGTACTTC
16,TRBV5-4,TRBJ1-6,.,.,CASSWDTSSYNSPLHF,TGTGCCAGCAGCTGGGACACCAGCTCCTATAATTCACCCCTCCACTTT
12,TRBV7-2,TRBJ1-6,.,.,CASSLVRDTLHF,TGTGCCAGCAGCTTAGTGCGCGACACCCTCCACTTT
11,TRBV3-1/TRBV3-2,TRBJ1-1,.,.,CASSQAREAFF,TGTGCCAGCAGCCAAGCGCGTGAAGCTTTCTTT
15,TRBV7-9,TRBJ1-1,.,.,CASSSLAGAGTEAFF,TGTGCCAGCAGCTCCCTCGCGGGGGCAGGAACTGAAGCTTTCTTT